The 32 T cell receptor beta chains presented below share a single source sample, sequenced in a study of blood T cell repertoires in COVID-19. Here immunoSEQ multiplex PCR was the method, and the copy in TCRdb shows in-frame clones only, minus some. This table holds about 240,000 clones, approximately 83% found once. Sequencing input: peripheral blood. Source of these receptors: a man aged 25-40 years who had recovered from COVID-19.

This clone came up once. The V call is TRBV28, the J call TRBJ2-7; D possibly corresponds to TRBD2 (6 bases). Trimming cost V 5 bases and J 4 bases, with 12 bases left between them. The CDR3 has 13 amino acids. CDR1 and CDR2 from the germline V gene are MDHEN and SYDVKM. CDR3 sequence: CASSGGDFYEQYV. The CDR3 coding sequence is TGTGCCAGCAGTGGCGGGGACTTTTACGAGCAGTACGTC.

This chain uses TRBV28 with TRBJ1-6, with a tentative D call TRBD1 (5 bases). V was pared by 7 bases and J by 10 bases, with 17 bases between. This CDR3 spans 14 amino acids. The germline V gene has CDR1 MDHEN and CDR2 SYDVKM. The CDR3: CASIRAPWGSPLHF. Written as DNA, the CDR3 is TGTGCCAGCATACGGGCCCCTTGGGGCTCACCCCTCCACTTT.

The rearrangement joins TRBV7-8 to TRBJ2-5; 10 bases align to TRBD2. There are 17 residues in the CDR3. Germline V gene sequence: CDR1 SGHVS, CDR2 FQNEAQ. The junction had 10 bases not matched to a gene; V was cut back by 1 base and J by 5 bases. In nucleotides, the CDR3 is TGTGCCAGCAGCTTAGAACGAGCGGGAGGGGTTTTGGAGACCCAGTACTTC. It is translated as CASSLERAGGVLETQYF. Full variable domain (outside the CDR3, taken from reference TRBV7-8 and TRBJ2-5): GAGVSQSPRYKVAKRGQDVALRCDPISGHVSLFWYQQALGQGPEFLTYFQNEAQLDKSGLPSDRFFAERPEGSVSTLKIQRTQQEDSAVYLCASSLERAGGVLETQYFGPGTRLLVL.

The rearrangement links TRBV5-1 to TRBJ1-6; D is perhaps TRBD1 (6 bases). Germline V gene sequence: CDR1 SGHRS, CDR2 YFSETQ. V was shortened by 2 bases and J by 7 bases, with 13 bases between the two germline ends. This CDR3 contains 15 residues. DNA of the CDR3: TGCGCCAGCAGCTTCGTGGGACAAGGGAATTCACCCCTCCACTTT. Amino acid sequence: CASSFVGQGNSPLHF.

This clone showed up just once. The chain joins TRBV5-6 to TRBJ2-6, with D unresolved. CDR1 is SGHDT, CDR2 YYEEEE, per germline. CDR3 size: 13 residues. V lost 7 bases and J 1 base, leaving 6 bases between the germline ends. CDR3 nucleotide sequence: TGTGCCAGCGAGAGGTCTGGGGCCAACGTCCTGACTTTC. As protein: CASERSGANVLTF.

V gene TRBV15 combines with J gene TRBJ1-1; 7 nucleotides match TRBD1. With V trimmed by 5 bases and J by 2 bases, 8 bases remained unmatched. The CDR3 runs to 15 residues. In germline, CDR1 is LNHNV, CDR2 YYDKDF (reference sequence). CDR3 DNA sequence: TGTGCCACCAGCCCACGACAGGGAGTAAACACTGAAGCTTTCTTT. The encoded protein is CATSPRQGVNTEAFF.

V and J are TRBV3-1 (or the pseudogene TRBV3-2) and TRBJ2-1, with TRBD1 matching over 12 bases. J gave up 12 bases and V 6 bases, and 9 bases lay outside the gene matches. CDR1 is LGHDT, CDR2 YNNKEL, per germline (reference sequence). The CDR3 contains 14 residues. The CDR3 spells CASRRDRGLGAQFF. CDR3 coding DNA: TGTGCCAGCAGACGGGACAGGGGGCTAGGGGCGCAGTTCTTC.

This clone has a single count. The chain carries TRBV27 and TRBJ2-7; 7 nucleotides match TRBD1. The CDR3 spans 15 residues. The junction had 7 bases not matched to a gene; V was cut back by 3 bases and J by 2 bases. The germline CDR1 and CDR2 sequences are MNHEY and SMNVEV (reference sequence). The CDR3: CASSLGWDSTYEQYF. Written as DNA, the CDR3 is TGTGCCAGCAGTTTGGGCTGGGACAGCACCTACGAGCAGTACTTC.

V gene TRBV6-5 combines with J gene TRBJ2-6, with D hard to call. This CDR3 comprises 14 residues. Trimming shortened V by 7 bases and J by 0 bases, and 7 bases separated the two germline ends. The germline V gene has CDR1 MNHEY and CDR2 SVGAGI. Written as DNA, the CDR3 is TGTGCCAGCATCCAGATCTCTGGGGCCAACGTCCTGACTTTC. Translated, it gives CASIQISGANVLTF.

V and J are TRBV10-2 and TRBJ1-5; 8 nucleotides align to TRBD1. Trimming at V came to 8 bases and at J to 5 bases, leaving 5 bases not matched to a gene. CDR1 WSHSY and CDR2 SAAADI come from the germline V gene. The length of the CDR3 is 13 residues. The CDR3 DNA reads as TGCGCCAGCGGTACAGGGGGTGATCAGCCCCAGCATTTT. This gives the protein CASGTGGDQPQHF.

The CDR3 DNA is TGTGCCAGCAGCGCCTATTCCACCGGGGAGCTGTTTTTT. Protein sequence: CASSAYSTGELFF. The V call is TRBV7-9, the J call TRBJ2-2; D is ambiguous. Trimming took off 5 bases at V and 4 bases at J, with 8 bases between the two ends. CDR1 SEHNR and CDR2 FQNEAQ come from the germline V gene (reference sequence). The CDR3 is made up of 13 amino acids. Full variable domain (outside the CDR3, taken from reference TRBV7-9 and TRBJ2-2): DTGVSQNPRHKITKRGQNVTFRCDPISEHNRLYWYRQTLGQGPEFLTYFQNEAQLEKSRLLSDRFSAERPKGSFSTLEIQRTEQGDSAMYLCASSAYSTGELFFGEGSRLTVL.

This chain connects TRBV12-2 to TRBJ2-1; the DNA was not used to check the table's D call, TRBD2. TRBV12-2 is annotated as a pseudogene. This CDR3 is built from 17 residues. CDR3 DNA: TGTGCAAGTCGCTCAACCCCGGGAACTGCTGCCTACAATGAGCAGTTCTTC. This codes for CASRSTPGTAAYNEQFF.

This clone has only one observation. The V and J genes are TRBV5-4 and TRBJ2-3; a possible D gene is TRBD1 (5 bases). The V end was cut by 5 bases, the J end by 2 bases, with 15 bases between. CDR3 length: 15 residues. CDR1 and CDR2 (germline): SGHNT, YYREEE (reference sequence). CDR3 loop: CASSPGQGNTDTQYF. The CDR3, as DNA: TGTGCCAGCAGTCCCGGCCAGGGAAACACAGATACGCAGTATTTT.

As to this clone: Within the sample, other DNA sequences also encode this same CDR3. The CDR3 nucleotides are TGCGCCAGCAGTCTAGGGGACTCTGGAAACACCATATATTTT. Protein product: CASSLGDSGNTIYF. The V and J genes are TRBV5-1 and TRBJ1-3; weak D call: TRBD1 (5 bases). V lost 5 bases to trimming and J lost 0 bases, with 9 bases between them. Germline loops: CDR1 SGHRS, CDR2 YFSETQ. The CDR3 extends over 14 amino acids. The whole variable domain, remainder taken from reference TRBV5-1 and TRBJ1-3, is KAGVTQTPRYLIKTRGQQVTLSCSPISGHRSVSWYQQTPGQGLQFLFEYFSETQRNKGNFPGRFSGRQFSNSRSEMNVSTLELGDSALYLCASSLGDSGNTIYFGEGSWLTVV.

This clone appeared a single time. V and J are TRBV12-3 or TRBV12-4 and TRBJ1-2; D perhaps matches TRBD1 (6 bases). This CDR3 region has 13 residues. V was pared by 7 bases and J by 4 bases, with 13 bases between. The CDR3 region has the DNA TGTGCCAGCAAATACTCAGGGGTCTATGGCTACACCTTC. Protein sequence: CASKYSGVYGYTF.

The CDR3 is CASTSGVQTGNTIYF. As DNA, the CDR3 is TGTGCCAGCACTTCCGGGGTTCAAACTGGAAACACCATATATTTT. V usage is TRBV2 and J usage is TRBJ1-3; D gene unclear. Germline V gene sequence: CDR1 SNHLY, CDR2 FYNNEI. V was pared by 7 bases and J by 2 bases, with 15 bases between. The CDR3 spans 15 residues.

CDR3 residues: CASSGEGGDYGYTF. Here the CDR3 DNA reads TGCGCCAGCAGCGGGGAAGGGGGGGACTATGGCTACACCTTC. V gene TRBV5-1 combines with J gene TRBJ1-2, with a possible D match to TRBD1 (6 bases). Germline V gene lookup returns CDR1 SGHRS and CDR2 YFSETQ. Trimming left V 4 bases short and J 3 bases short, with 13 bases between. The CDR3 runs to 14 residues. Complete variable domain (other parts from reference TRBV5-1 and TRBJ1-2): KAGVTQTPRYLIKTRGQQVTLSCSPISGHRSVSWYQQTPGQGLQFLFEYFSETQRNKGNFPGRFSGRQFSNSRSEMNVSTLELGDSALYLCASSGEGGDYGYTFGSGTRLTVV.

CDR3 in DNA: TGCAGCGTTGAAGCCTCGGGAGGGAGGGCAGAGACCCAGTACTTC. Its translation: CSVEASGGRAETQYF. The rearrangement joins TRBV29-1 to TRBJ2-5; 8 bases match TRBD2. V trimming: 1 base; J trimming: 4 bases; junction bases outside the gene matches: 8. CDR1 is SQVTM and CDR2 is ANQGSEA in the germline V gene. The length of the CDR3 is 15 residues.

The chain combines TRBV6-2 or TRBV6-3 with TRBJ2-7; possible D gene TRBD1, 5 bases. Germline V CDR1 and CDR2: MNHEY, SVGEGT. The CDR3 spans 12 residues. V was shortened by 5 bases and J by 9 bases, with 14 bases between the two germline ends. CDR3 residues: CASSLQGRGQYV. The CDR3 DNA reads as TGTGCCAGCAGTCTTCAGGGAAGGGGGCAGTACGTC.

The rearrangement uses TRBV19 and TRBJ2-3; the D is unclear. The V end was cut by 3 bases, the J end by 1 base, with 8 bases between. Germline V gene lookup returns CDR1 LNHDA and CDR2 SQIVND (reference sequence). CDR3 size: 14 residues. The CDR3 is CASSIYQGTDTQYF. CDR3 nucleotide sequence: TGTGCCAGTAGTATTTATCAGGGCACAGATACGCAGTATTTT.

In regard to this clone: Other DNA sequences within the sample encode an identical CDR3. J is TRBJ1-2 and V is TRBV7-9; weak D call: TRBD1 (6 bases). Germline-derived CDR1 and CDR2 are SEHNR and FQNEAQ (reference sequence). The length of the CDR3 is 14 residues. V lost 0 bases and J lost 5, with 10 bases in between. The CDR3 coding sequence is TGTGCCAGCAGCTTAGCGGGGGCTTCGTATGGCTACACCTTC. Its protein product is CASSLAGASYGYTF.

This clone was counted a few times. V gene TRBV7-9 combines with J gene TRBJ1-1; D not resolved. The germline V gene encodes CDR1 SEHNR and CDR2 FQNEAQ (reference sequence). With 6 bases removed from V and 10 bases from J, the gap between germline ends came to 15 bases. The CDR3 spans 12 residues. The DNA for the CDR3 is TGTGCCAGCAGAGGGCGGGAGCCGCGAGCTTTCTTT. It codes for CASRGREPRAFF.

The chain uses TRBV4-2 and TRBJ2-3; 9 positions agree with TRBD2. The germline gives CDR1 LGHNA, CDR2 YNFKEQ. CDR3 length equals 15 residues. V trimming: 8 bases; J trimming: 3 bases; junction bases outside the gene matches: 9. The CDR3 bases are TGTGCCAGCGCCTACAGCGGGGGGCTGACAGATACGCAGTATTTT. Residues: CASAYSGGLTDTQYF.

V and J are TRBV23-1 and TRBJ1-2; no definite D call. TRBV23-1 is an ORF for which the function is uncertain. The V gene lost 6 bases and the J gene lost 3 bases, with 11 bases spanning the gap. This CDR3 region has 13 residues. This CDR3 reads CASRPRHHYGYTF. The CDR3, as DNA: TGCGCCAGCAGACCCCGACACCACTATGGCTACACCTTC.

The genes are TRBV5-4 and TRBJ2-7, with TRBD2 matching 14 bases. CDR1 is SGHNT and CDR2 is YYREEE in the germline V gene (reference sequence). The CDR3 sequence is 17 residues long. V dropped 4 bases and J dropped 0; count of bases not matched to a gene: 6. Written as DNA, the CDR3 is TGTGCCAGCAGCCTGTGGACTAGCGGGGGGAGCTCCTACGAGCAGTACGTC. Protein product: CASSLWTSGGSSYEQYV.

This chain connects TRBV25-1 to TRBJ1-2; the D is unclear. V shed 2 bases and J shed 4 bases, with 20 bases lying between them. The CDR3 totals 17 residues. In germline, CDR1 is MGHDK, CDR2 SYGVNS. This chain's CDR3 is CASSETGESIGFYGYTF. The CDR3 nucleotides are TGTGCCAGCAGTGAAACGGGAGAATCTATCGGATTCTATGGCTACACCTTC.

The rearrangement joins TRBV6-5 to TRBJ2-7; TRBD1 matches 9 bases. Germline assignment: CDR1 MNHEY and CDR2 SVGAGI. The CDR3 has 15 residues. The V and J ends lost 5 bases and 5 bases, in that order; junction bases with no gene match: 10. The CDR3 DNA follows: TGTGCCAGCAGTCCCACGGGGACAGGGTCCCACGAGCAGTACTTC. This codes for CASSPTGTGSHEQYF.

The rearrangement links TRBV20-1 to TRBJ1-1; the D gene is possibly TRBD1 (6 bases). This CDR3 is built from 14 residues. V was shortened by 3 bases and J by 7 bases, with 18 bases between the two germline ends. The germline V gene encodes CDR1 DFQATT and CDR2 SNEGSKA (reference sequence). In nucleotides, the CDR3 is TGCAGTGCTAGTACAGGGACCGCACATAATGAAGCTTTCTTT. It specifies CSASTGTAHNEAFF.

The rearrangement joins TRBV19 to TRBJ2-1, with 7 bases matching TRBD2. Germline trimming cut 8 bases from V and 9 bases from J; bases unmatched to any gene: 7. Germline CDR1 is LNHDA and CDR2 is SQIVND (reference sequence). The CDR3 spans 12 residues. CDR3 sequence (DNA): TGTGCCAGTCGAGGGAGGGTTACTGAGCAGTTCTTC. This encodes CASRGRVTEQFF. The full variable domain, rest sourced from reference TRBV19 and TRBJ2-1, is DGGITQSPKYLFRKEGQNVTLSCEQNLNHDAMYWYRQDPGQGLRLIYYSQIVNDFQKGDIAEGYSVSREKKESFPLTVTSAQKNPTAFYLCASRGRVTEQFFGPGTRLTVL.

This clone was counted once. The CDR3 loop is CASSTGSYQETQYF. CDR3 sequence (DNA): TGTGCCAGCAGCACGGGATCGTACCAAGAGACCCAGTACTTC. This chain uses TRBV11-2 with TRBJ2-5; tentative D call: TRBD2 (5 bases). V lost 5 bases, J lost 0 bases, and 10 bases lay in between. Germline V gene sequence: CDR1 SGHAT, CDR2 FQNNGV. This CDR3 has 14 residues.

The chain couples TRBV5-3 to TRBJ2-1; 8 bases are shared with TRBD2. TRBV5-3 is an ORF, with its function uncertain. V shed 4 bases, J shed 6 bases, and the junction held 18 bases outside the gene matches. The CDR3 runs to 18 residues. The CDR3 region is CARSRTKKTGGLFNEQFF. The CDR3 region has the DNA TGTGCCAGAAGCCGGACCAAAAAAACGGGGGGGCTTTTCAATGAGCAGTTCTTC.

This chain links TRBV3-1 (or the pseudogene TRBV3-2) with TRBJ2-1, with 10 bases that match TRBD1. V dropped 2 bases and J dropped 8; count of bases not matched to a gene: 6. The CDR3 runs to 15 residues. Looked up from germline, CDR1 is LGHDT and CDR2 is YNNKEL (reference sequence). The DNA for the CDR3 is TGTGCCAGCAGCCAACAGGGACAGGGGAGGGATGAGCAGTTCTTC. This sequence encodes CASSQQGQGRDEQFF.